These 2 T cell receptor beta chains were all obtained from the same sample, sequenced in a study of early T cells in non-severe SARS-CoV-2 infection. TCRdb redid the calling of the 5' RACE reads with MiXCR, one entry per CDR3 protein. The top ten hold roughly 6.3% of the sample, which has roughly 100,000 distinct CDR3 sequences, roughly 13% seen once. Sample: whole blood. All receptors derive from an adult who was a healthcare worker with PCR-confirmed SARS-CoV-2 infection or an uninfected control (not recorded which).

This clonotype showed up just a few times. This sequence joins TRBV7-9 and TRBJ2-2; 8 bases are shared with TRBD1. Trimming took 8 bases from V and 0 from J; bases not matched to a gene: 11. CDR3 length: 17 residues. Germline V CDR1 and CDR2: SEHNR, FQNEAQ (reference sequence). CDR3 amino acids: CASADRGRGTNTGELFF. In DNA form, the CDR3 reads TGTGCCAGCGCCGACAGGGGTCGGGGGACGAACACCGGGGAGCTGTTTTTT.

In the case of this clonotype: With a much larger clone just one base away, this may be a read error. This sequence joins TRBV7-9 and TRBJ2-7; D call uncertain. CDR3 size: 13 residues. Germline lookup yields CDR1 SEHNR and CDR2 FQNEAQ (reference sequence). CDR3 region: CGSSSTQVPEQYF. DNA of the CDR3: TGTGGCAGCAGCTCAACCCAGGTCCCCGAGCAGTACTTC.